These 14 T cell receptor beta chains were all obtained from the same sample, sequenced in a study of cytomegalovirus exposure and HLA in healthy donors. 60 Vbeta and 13 Jbeta primers were used in PCR. Libraries were prepared by immunoSEQ multiplex PCR; TCRdb keeps only in-frame clonotypes and omits some of them. The sample lists more than 150,000 clones; about 81% were seen once. Sequences were obtained from PBMCs. The receptors come from a woman between 18 and 29 years old in good health and CMV-seropositive.

The V gene is TRBV2, the J gene TRBJ1-6; D ambiguous. This CDR3 spans 13 amino acids. CDR1 and CDR2 (germline): SNHLY, FYNNEI. V lost 9 bases and J lost 0, with 6 bases in between. The DNA for the CDR3 is TGTGCCAGTCAGAACTCCTATAATTCACCCCTCCACTTT. Translated: CASQNSYNSPLHF.

The chain carries TRBV2 and TRBJ2-3; possible D gene TRBD2, 6 bases. Germline loops: CDR1 SNHLY, CDR2 FYNNEI. This CDR3 comprises 16 residues. V was cut by 6 bases and J by 0 bases, with 16 bases left in between. CDR3 loop: CASSPRRGLSTDTQYF. The CDR3 coding sequence is TGTGCCAGCAGCCCTCGGCGGGGCCTTAGCACAGATACGCAGTATTTT.

The genes are TRBV21-1 and TRBJ1-2. TRBV21-1 is a pseudogene locus. This CDR3 contains 12 residues. CDR3 in amino acids: CASSKVELGYTF. CDR3 bases: TGTGCCAGCAGCAAAGTAGAGTTGGGCTACACCTTC.

The table lists this clone with a few counts. The CDR3 region is CASSFGQFQETQYF. In nucleotides, the CDR3 is TGTGCCAGCAGCTTTGGACAATTCCAAGAGACCCAGTACTTC. The chain carries TRBV5-4 and TRBJ2-5; weak D call: TRBD1 (5 bases). Trimming cost V 2 bases and J 1 base, with 9 bases left between them. Germline V gene sequence: CDR1 SGHNT, CDR2 YYREEE (reference sequence). The CDR3 loop spans 14 amino acids.

This clone appeared a single time. V gene TRBV4-1 combines with J gene TRBJ2-7; D is unclear. Germline V CDR1 and CDR2: MGHRA, YSYEKL. This CDR3 is 14 amino acids long. V was clipped by 4 bases and J by 0 bases, with 10 bases between them. CDR3 sequence (DNA): TGCGCCAGCAGCCTCGCCGAGAGCTCCTACGAGCAGTACTTC. It codes for CASSLAESSYEQYF.

V and J are TRBV19 and TRBJ1-3, with a tentative D call TRBD1 (5 bases). Germline V gives CDR1 LNHDA, CDR2 SQIVND (reference sequence). The length of the CDR3 is 14 residues. V lost 3 bases and J 2 bases, leaving 8 bases between the germline ends. As DNA, the CDR3 is TGTGCCAGTAGTATGGTAGGGGCTGGAAACACCATATATTTT. As protein: CASSMVGAGNTIYF.

The rearrangement uses TRBV19 and TRBJ1-2; D may be TRBD1 (6 bases). Trimming left V 9 bases short and J 4 bases short, with 21 bases between. The length of the CDR3 is 15 residues. Germline V CDR1 and CDR2: LNHDA, SQIVND (reference sequence). This chain's CDR3 is CASHYSTGLLYGYTF. The CDR3 DNA sequence: TGTGCCAGCCACTACTCAACAGGGCTACTCTATGGCTACACCTTC.

This clone was counted a few times. V and J are TRBV13 and TRBJ2-2; TRBD2 matches at 14 bases. From germline, CDR1 is PRHDT and CDR2 FYEKMQ (reference sequence). Trimming took 5 bases from V and 6 from J; bases not matched to a gene: 14. The CDR3 runs to 19 residues. The DNA for the CDR3 is TGTGCCAGCAGCCCAGGACTAGCGGGGGGATCGAGGGTCGCCGGGGAGCTGTTTTTT. As protein: CASSPGLAGGSRVAGELFF.

A few counts support this clone. V gene TRBV4-2 combines with J gene TRBJ1-5; D is uncertain. The V end lost 0 bases, the J end lost 5 bases, and 8 bases lay between the germline ends. The CDR3 totals 14 residues. CDR1 and CDR2 (germline): LGHNA, YNFKEQ. The CDR3 reads CASSQDEGYQPQHF. Written as DNA, the CDR3 is TGTGCCAGCAGCCAAGATGAGGGCTATCAGCCCCAGCATTTT.

V is TRBV5-4 and J is TRBJ2-7; the D gene is possibly TRBD1 (6 bases). The length of the CDR3 is 11 residues. V was trimmed by 5 bases and J by 11 bases, leaving 14 bases between them. Germline V CDR1 and CDR2: SGHNT, YYREEE (reference sequence). This CDR3 reads CASSHGQREYF. Written as DNA, the CDR3 is TGTGCCAGCAGTCATGGACAGCGAGAGTACTTC.

The chain has TRBV5-1 and TRBJ1-1, with a tentative D call TRBD1 (6 bases). Trimming shortened V by 7 bases and J by 4 bases, and 20 bases separated the two germline ends. CDR3 length equals 15 residues. Germline CDR1 and CDR2: SGHRS and YFSETQ. The CDR3 nucleotides are TGCGCCAGCCAGGAAACAGGGCGCCAGGGCACTGAAGCTTTCTTT. This codes for CASQETGRQGTEAFF.

The sample holds one count of this clone. The V call is TRBV7-8, the J call TRBJ2-2, with 10 bases that match TRBD2. V was clipped by 3 bases and J by 7 bases; unmatched bases: 11. The germline CDR1 and CDR2 sequences are SGHVS and FQNEAQ. This CDR3 comprises 17 residues. As DNA, the CDR3 is TGTGCCAGCAGCTTTCTTGCAGGACTAGCGGTTGACGGGGAGCTGTTTTTT. Translated, it gives CASSFLAGLAVDGELFF.

This chain joins TRBV6-5 and TRBJ2-7; D perhaps matches TRBD2 (5 bases). The CDR3 length is 13 residues. V was trimmed by 6 bases and J by 2 bases, leaving 11 bases between them. From germline, CDR1 is MNHEY and CDR2 SVGAGI. The CDR3 bases are TGTGCCAGCAGGGGAGTGAGCACCTACGAGCAGTACGTC. This encodes CASRGVSTYEQYV.

A single count supports this clone. The CDR3 spells CASSQDRANYGYTF. In DNA, the CDR3 is TGTGCCAGCAGCCAGGACAGGGCTAACTATGGCTACACCTTC. The rearrangement links TRBV6-5 to TRBJ1-2; 8 positions agree with TRBD1. Germline V CDR1 and CDR2: MNHEY, SVGAGI. Trimming removed 6 bases from V and 0 bases from J; junction bases left unmatched: 3. This CDR3 contains 14 residues.